A selection of T cell receptor beta chains follows, all from one sample in a study of CD8 T cells in ankylosing spondylitis. Each CDR3 protein gets one entry after TCRdb re-called the 5' RACE reads with MiXCR. The sample records 150,000 to 200,000 distinct CDR3 sequences, approximately 20% being singletons. Sequenced input: blood, either unsorted or a sorted T cell fraction (not recorded which). Every receptor here comes from a male donor with ankylosing spondylitis or in good health (not recorded which). Each CDR3 is given with its conserved first and last residue. The D gene is left open where the match is weak. Expanded clones are given a class, and other clones once, few, many or no size at all.

v_call	cdr3_length	clone_size	d_call	j_call	cdr3_nt	cdr3_aa
TRBV9	13	many	.	TRBJ2-1	TGTGCCAGCAGCTTTAGTCCCTACAATGAGCAGTTCTTC	CASSFSPYNEQFF
TRBV11-2	15	.	.	TRBJ1-1	TGTGCCAGCAGCTTAGAGCCAGGGGTTTTGGCTGAAGCTTTCTTT	CASSLEPGVLAEAFF
TRBV7-8	16	many	TRBD2	TRBJ2-7	TGTGCCAGCAGCGTACTATGGAGCGGGAGGAATAACGAGCAGTACTTC	CASSVLWSGRNNEQYF
TRBV7-2	14	.	.	TRBJ2-7	TGTGCCAGCAGCTCCCGCAGGGGGGTGGGCGAGCAGTACTTC	CASSSRRGVGEQYF
TRBV12-3/TRBV12-4	14	many	TRBD2	TRBJ2-1	TGTGCCAGCAGCCTCCGAACTAGCGTTGATGAGCAGTTCTTC	CASSLRTSVDEQFF
TRBV12-3/TRBV12-4	14	many	TRBD1	TRBJ2-5	TGTGCCAGCAGTACCTCGACAGGGAAAGAGACCCAGTACTTC	CASSTSTGKETQYF
TRBV5-1	16	.	TRBD2	TRBJ2-2	TGCGCCAGCAGCACGGGACTAGCGGGATCCACCGGGGAGCTGTTTTTT	CASSTGLAGSTGELFF
TRBV7-8	18	many	TRBD2	TRBJ2-7	TGTGCCAGCAGCTTACCTCCCTGGACTAGCGGGAGAGGAAACGAGCAGTACTTC	CASSLPPWTSGRGNEQYF
TRBV6-6	15	few	.	TRBJ1-5	TGTGCCAGTTCCAAGGGCCAGAATAGCAATCAGCCCCAGCATTTT	CASSKGQNSNQPQHF
TRBV7-2	16	many	.	TRBJ1-2	TGTGCCAGCAGCTTAGGTCCGTGGGAGATAGACCATGGCTACACCTTC	CASSLGPWEIDHGYTF
TRBV4-1	15	.	TRBD1	TRBJ2-7	TGCGCCAGCAGCCAAGATTGGACAGGGTCCTACGAGCAGTACTTC	CASSQDWTGSYEQYF
TRBV29-1	12	many	.	TRBJ2-3	TGCAGCTTTCGACAGTGGGGAGATACGCAGTATTTT	CSFRQWGDTQYF
TRBV5-1	15	few	TRBD1	TRBJ2-2	TGCGCCAGCAATGACAGGGGAGCTAACACCGGGGAGCTGTTTTTT	CASNDRGANTGELFF
TRBV12-3/TRBV12-4	14	many	.	TRBJ2-7	TGTGCCAGCAGTTTATCCAGGAGCTCCTACGAGCAGTACTTC	CASSLSRSSYEQYF
TRBV5-1	14	.	.	TRBJ1-5	TGCGCCAGCAGCTTGGACAGGGAGGGACAGCCCCAGCATTTT	CASSLDREGQPQHF
TRBV14	15	few	TRBD1	TRBJ1-1	TGTGCCAGCAGAGGGACAGTAGGGCCGAACACTGAAGCTTTCTTT	CASRGTVGPNTEAFF
TRBV10-3	12	many	.	TRBJ2-7	TGTGCCATCAGTGGCGCACCCTTGGAGCAGTACTTC	CAISGAPLEQYF
TRBV5-1	15	many	.	TRBJ1-3	TGCGCCAGCAGCCCGGAAGGGCGCTCTGGAAACACCATATATTTT	CASSPEGRSGNTIYF
TRBV6-1	15	few	.	TRBJ2-7	TGTGCCAGCAGTGAAGGACAGGGAGGCATCTACGAGCAGTACTTC	CASSEGQGGIYEQYF
TRBV12-3/TRBV12-4	12	many	.	TRBJ1-1	TGTGCCAGCAGCCACAGGGATGGTGAAGCTTTCTTT	CASSHRDGEAFF
TRBV2	10	many	.	TRBJ1-1	TGTGCCAGCAGTGCTTTTGAAGCTTTCTTT	CASSAFEAFF
TRBV2	11	many	.	TRBJ1-4	TGTGCCGGACTGGCTAATGAAAAACTGTTTTTT	CAGLANEKLFF
TRBV20-1	14	many	.	TRBJ2-3	TGCAGTGCGACCTTCGGCGGGGGCACAGATACGCAGTATTTT	CSATFGGGTDTQYF
TRBV9	14	many	TRBD1	TRBJ1-2	TGTGCCAGCAGCGTAGGACAGGGGGTAGGAGGCTACACCTTC	CASSVGQGVGGYTF
TRBV2	12	few	.	TRBJ2-3	TGTGCCACCCCTGGACGGGGCCCTACGCAGTATTTT	CATPGRGPTQYF
TRBV5-1	14	few	TRBD1	TRBJ1-1	TGCGCCAGCAGCTTACAGGGGTCGGACACTGAAGCTTTCTTT	CASSLQGSDTEAFF